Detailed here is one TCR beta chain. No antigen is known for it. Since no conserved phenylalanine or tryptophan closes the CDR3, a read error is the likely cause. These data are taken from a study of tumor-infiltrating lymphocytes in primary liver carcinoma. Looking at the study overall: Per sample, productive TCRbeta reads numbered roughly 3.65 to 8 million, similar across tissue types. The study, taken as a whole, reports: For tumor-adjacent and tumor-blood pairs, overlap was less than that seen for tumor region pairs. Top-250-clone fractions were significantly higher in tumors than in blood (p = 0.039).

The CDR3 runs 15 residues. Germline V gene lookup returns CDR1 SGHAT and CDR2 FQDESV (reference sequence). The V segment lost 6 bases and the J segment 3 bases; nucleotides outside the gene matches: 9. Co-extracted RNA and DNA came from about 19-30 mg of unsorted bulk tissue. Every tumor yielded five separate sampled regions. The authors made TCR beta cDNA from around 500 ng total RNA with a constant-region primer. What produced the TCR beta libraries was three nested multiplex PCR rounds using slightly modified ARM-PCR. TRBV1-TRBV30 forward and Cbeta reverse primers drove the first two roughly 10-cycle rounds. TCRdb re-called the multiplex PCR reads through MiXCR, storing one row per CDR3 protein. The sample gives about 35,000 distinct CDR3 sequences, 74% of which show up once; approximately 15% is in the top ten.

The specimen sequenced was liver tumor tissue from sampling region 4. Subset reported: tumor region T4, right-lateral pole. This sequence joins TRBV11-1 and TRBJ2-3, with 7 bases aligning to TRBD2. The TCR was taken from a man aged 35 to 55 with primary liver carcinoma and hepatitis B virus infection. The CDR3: CASSLPREGTDTQYY. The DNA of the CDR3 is TGTGCCAGCAGTTTGCCGAGGGAGGGAACAGATACGCAGTATTAT.